The 18 T cell receptor beta chains in this list originate from one sample, sequenced in a study of shared clonotypes between healthy human individuals. Positively selected for CCR7, the CD45RO-negative cells used as naive CD8 cells excluded terminally differentiated effector memory CD45RA+ cells. Produced via immunoSEQ multiplex PCR; TCRdb's table is partial and in-frame only. This table holds about 2.2 million clones, 80% to 95% found once. The sequenced sample consisted of naive CD8+ T cells from PBMCs. These receptors all stem from a man aged 18-30 years in good health. Some clones in this sample may be carry-over from other donors' samples.

This clone has only a few counts. The chain links TRBV18 to TRBJ1-1, with D possibly being TRBD1 (5 bases). This CDR3 is 14 amino acids long. Germline CDR1 reads KGHSH; CDR2 reads LQKENI. The germline V and J ends were trimmed by 2 bases and 3 bases, with 10 bases remaining between them. CDR3 sequence: CASSPGGRDTEAFF. DNA for the CDR3: TGTGCCAGCTCACCAGGGGGACGGGACACTGAAGCTTTCTTT.

This rearrangement joins TRBV7-2 to TRBJ2-7, with D possibly being TRBD2 (6 bases). This CDR3 comprises 15 residues. Trimming pared 5 bases from V and 5 bases from J, leaving 19 bases between. Per the germline V gene, CDR1 is SGHTA and CDR2 is FQGNSA. CDR3 sequence reads: CASSPSGGSAHEQYF. The CDR3 coding sequence is TGTGCCAGCAGCCCATCCGGGGGTAGCGCGCACGAGCAGTACTTC.

This sequence joins TRBV27 and TRBJ2-6; perhaps D is TRBD1 or TRBD2 (5 bases each). V was clipped by 7 bases and J by 0 bases, with 10 bases between them. The CDR3 extends over 15 amino acids. Per germline, CDR1 MNHEY and CDR2 SMNVEV (reference sequence). CDR3 residues: CASTWGSSGANVLTF. The CDR3 nucleotides read TGTGCCAGCACCTGGGGGAGCTCTGGGGCCAACGTCCTGACTTTC. Supplemented by reference TRBV27 and TRBJ2-6, the full variable domain reads EAQVTQNPRYLITVTGKKLTVTCSQNMNHEYMSWYRQDPGLGLRQIYYSMNVEVTDKGDVPEGYKVSRKEKRNFPLILESPSPNQTSLYFCASTWGSSGANVLTFGAGSRLTVL.

The chain carries TRBV6-6 and TRBJ2-1, with TRBD2 matching 10 bases. This CDR3 has 14 amino acids. Germline V gene sequence: CDR1 MNHNY, CDR2 SVGAGI (reference sequence). The trim removed 4 bases at V and 8 bases at J, leaving 5 bases unmatched. The CDR3 DNA reads as TGTGCCAGCAGTTTGCTAGCGGGAGCGGATGAGCAGTTCTTC. It codes for CASSLLAGADEQFF.

V usage is TRBV29-1 and J usage is TRBJ1-5; TRBD1 might be the D (6 bases). Germline V gives CDR1 SQVTM, CDR2 ANQGSEA. The CDR3 spans 12 residues. V shed 8 bases and J shed 1 base, with 9 bases lying between them. CDR3 region: CSMGGSNQPQHF. In nucleotides, the CDR3 is TGCAGCATGGGGGGCAGCAATCAGCCCCAGCATTTT.

V and J are TRBV2 and TRBJ2-2, with D unclear. Germline V CDR1 and CDR2: SNHLY, FYNNEI. This CDR3 region has 16 residues. Trimming shortened V by 1 base and J by 6 bases, and 15 bases separated the two germline ends. The CDR3 region has the DNA TGTGCCAGCAGTGAAGGCTCCCATAGGGTCTCCGGGGAGCTGTTTTTT. Residues: CASSEGSHRVSGELFF.

The chain combines TRBV5-1 with TRBJ2-7; D is possibly TRBD1 or TRBD2 (5 bases each). The CDR3 consists of 14 residues. V lost 4 bases and J lost 7, with 18 bases in between. Looked up from germline, CDR1 is SGHRS and CDR2 is YFSETQ. CDR3: CASSPWLTGREQYF. The CDR3 region has the DNA TGCGCCAGCAGCCCCTGGCTCACGGGGCGGGAGCAGTACTTC.

The chain uses TRBV5-1 and TRBJ2-3, with D perhaps matching TRBD2 (6 bases). CDR1 is SGHRS and CDR2 is YFSETQ in the germline V gene. Trimming left V 3 bases short and J 2 bases short, with 10 bases between. The CDR3 spans 14 residues. CDR3 residues: CASSSDYYTDTQYF. CDR3 coding DNA: TGCGCCAGCAGCTCGGACTATTACACAGATACGCAGTATTTT.

This chain joins TRBV5-1 and TRBJ2-4; D not resolved. With 4 bases removed from V and 5 bases from J, the gap between germline ends came to 10 bases. CDR1 and CDR2 from the germline V gene are SGHRS and YFSETQ. The CDR3 loop spans 13 amino acids. This CDR3 is CASSPRPENIQYF. In DNA form, the CDR3 reads TGCGCCAGCAGCCCAAGACCCGAAAACATTCAGTACTTC. Together with reference TRBV5-1 and TRBJ2-4, the CDR3 gives the full variable domain: KAGVTQTPRYLIKTRGQQVTLSCSPISGHRSVSWYQQTPGQGLQFLFEYFSETQRNKGNFPGRFSGRQFSNSRSEMNVSTLELGDSALYLCASSPRPENIQYFGAGTRLSVL.

The chain is built from TRBV10-2 and TRBJ2-7; 8 bases align to TRBD1. The CDR3 length is 13 residues. V was pared by 6 bases and J by 6 bases, with 7 bases of the junction left unmatched. The V gene's germline CDR1 is WSHSY and CDR2 SAAADI. CDR3 DNA sequence: TGCGCCAGCAGCGAGGACAGGGTGGCCGAGCAGTACTTC. Encoded protein: CASSEDRVAEQYF.

The CDR3 protein is CASGPSGQAAEQYF. CDR3 coding DNA: TGTGCCAGCGGACCCTCGGGACAGGCGGCCGAGCAGTACTTC. This chain connects TRBV11-2 to TRBJ2-7, with 8 bases fitting TRBD1. Germline assignment: CDR1 SGHAT and CDR2 FQNNGV. The CDR3 is 14 amino acids. The V gene end was trimmed by 8 bases and the J gene end by 6 bases; junction bases not matched to a gene: 12.

The rearrangement joins TRBV15 to TRBJ2-5; 9 bases match TRBD2. The germline V gene has CDR1 LNHNV and CDR2 YYDKDF (reference sequence). The CDR3 loop spans 15 amino acids. V gave up 6 bases and J gave up 4 bases; unmatched junction bases: 9. The CDR3 nucleotides are TGTGCCACCAGTCAAATAGCGGGAGACCGAGAGACCCAGTACTTC. Its translation: CATSQIAGDRETQYF.

As regards this clone: Other DNA sequences within the sample encode an identical CDR3. The V and J genes are TRBV25-1 and TRBJ2-3; no clear D. The V and J ends lost 6 bases and 2 bases respectively, with 0 bases between them. CDR1 is MGHDK, CDR2 SYGVNS, per germline. The length of the CDR3 is 10 residues. In nucleotides, the CDR3 is TGTGCCAGCAGCACAGATACGCAGTATTTT. It encodes CASSTDTQYF.

A note on this clone: Different DNA sequences within this sample yield the same CDR3. V gene TRBV6-5 combines with J gene TRBJ1-5, with a tentative D call TRBD1 (5 bases). Trimming shortened V by 6 bases and J by 1 base, and 10 bases separated the two germline ends. CDR3 length: 14 amino acids. The germline CDR1 and CDR2 sequences are MNHEY and SVGAGI. Here the CDR3 DNA reads TGTGCCAGCAGCCTAGGGGACAGCAATCAGCCCCAGCATTTT. This encodes CASSLGDSNQPQHF.

This rearrangement joins TRBV13 to TRBJ2-7; possible D gene TRBD1, 5 bases. The CDR3 is made up of 16 amino acids. Trimming left V 5 bases short and J 3 bases short, with 20 bases between. Germline V lookup: CDR1 PRHDT, CDR2 FYEKMQ (reference sequence). The CDR3, as DNA: TGTGCCAGCAGCCCCCAAAGGGGCGGTTTCTTCTACGAGCAGTACTTC. It codes for CASSPQRGGFFYEQYF. Full variable domain (missing parts from reference TRBV13 and TRBJ2-7): AAGVIQSPRHLIKEKRETATLKCYPIPRHDTVYWYQQGPGQDPQFLISFYEKMQSDKGSIPDRFSAQQFSDYHSELNMSSLELGDSALYFCASSPQRGGFFYEQYFGPGTRLTVT.

This clone was seen only once. This sequence joins TRBV5-1 and TRBJ1-2; possible D gene TRBD1, 5 bases. Germline CDR1 reads SGHRS; CDR2 reads YFSETQ. The V end lost 0 bases, the J end lost 4 bases, and 16 bases lay between the germline ends. This CDR3 has 16 residues. The CDR3 DNA follows: TGCGCCAGCAGCTTGGCCTCGGGGGGTGTGAGCTATGGCTACACCTTC. Translating gives CASSLASGGVSYGYTF.

V is TRBV28 and J is TRBJ2-3; D is undetermined. Germline loops: CDR1 MDHEN, CDR2 SYDVKM. Trimming removed 10 bases at V and 1 base at J, with 18 bases between. The CDR3 has 15 residues. The CDR3 protein is CATNIASSGTDTQYF. CDR3 DNA sequence: TGTGCCACCAATATCGCGTCGTCGGGCACAGATACGCAGTATTTT.

V gene TRBV7-6 combines with J gene TRBJ2-2, with D unresolved. V was clipped by 3 bases and J by 1 base, with 9 bases between them. The CDR3 sequence is 15 residues long. The germline V gene encodes CDR1 SGHVS and CDR2 FNYEAQ. The CDR3 nucleotides read TGTGCCAGCAGCTTGTCATCCGTGAACACCGGGGAGCTGTTTTTT. Translating it yields CASSLSSVNTGELFF.